This T cell receptor beta chain emerged from a study of identical twins. Broader study findings: Where beta out-of-frame sequences were concerned, excess twin sharing was weaker. Out-of-frame alpha sequences shared by twins showed excess low generation probability.

As regards this clonotype: Antigen: not known.

A universal primer site arose from template switching, and cDNA bore unique molecular identifiers. TCRdb independently ran MiXCR on the 5' RACE reads; one entry per CDR3 protein. Of approximately 700,000 distinct CDR3 sequences in the sample, 15% to 20% were seen once. Germline CDR1 is MNHEY and CDR2 is SMNVEV (reference sequence). This CDR3 has 14 amino acids. J lost 8 bases, V lost 6 bases, and 8 bases had no gene match. A further study also used this sample, focusing on T cells expressing NK-cell markers. That paper adds: Within the sequenced cohort of eight donors, seven exhibited HCMV seropositivity and one was seronegative.

The sequence was collected from a woman aged 18-29 years in good health. The rearrangement joins TRBV27 to TRBJ2-1, with 9 bases aligning to TRBD1. Material for sequencing was PBMCs. The CDR3 reads CASSIIGTGYEQFF. The CDR3 nucleotides read TGTGCCAGCAGCATAATCGGGACAGGGTATGAGCAGTTCTTC.